This T cell receptor (beta chain) was documented in a study of T cell changes during pregnancy in multiple sclerosis (dated by TCRdb to the late 2010s). As for the study more broadly: Changes in the T cell repertoire over the course of pregnancy were examined in this study in women with multiple sclerosis.

The library relied on the immunoSEQ multiplex PCR assay. This is the immuneACCESS table as TCRdb keeps it, with only in-frame sequences that have V and J called. A part of the clones is gone; compared with another copy, unresolved V genes explain less than half, and the rest is unexplained. The sample table records about 28,000 clones; about 92% of these occur just once. The ten largest make up about 4.9% of the sample. V loses 2 bases at its end and J loses 4 bases; junction bases beyond the gene matches: 6. CDR1 and CDR2 (LGHNA, YSLEER) derive from the germline V gene. There are 15 amino acids in the CDR3, from cysteine to phenylalanine inclusive. Just the 45-base CDR3 DNA is kept, in frame starting at base 1. With respect to this clone: Which antigen it targets is not known. No base quality values were provided; no much bigger clone lies one nucleotide off.

This receptor was obtained from a female donor in good health, enrolled as a control in a pregnancy study. The V gene is TRBV4-3 and the J gene is TRBJ2-7; 9 of the junction bases match TRBD2. The material sequenced was peripheral blood, taken in the first trimester of pregnancy. The CDR3 amino acid sequence is: CASSQIRGGAYEQYF. Read as DNA, the sequence is TGCGCCAGCAGCCAAATTCGCGGGGGGGCTTACGAGCAGTACTTC.